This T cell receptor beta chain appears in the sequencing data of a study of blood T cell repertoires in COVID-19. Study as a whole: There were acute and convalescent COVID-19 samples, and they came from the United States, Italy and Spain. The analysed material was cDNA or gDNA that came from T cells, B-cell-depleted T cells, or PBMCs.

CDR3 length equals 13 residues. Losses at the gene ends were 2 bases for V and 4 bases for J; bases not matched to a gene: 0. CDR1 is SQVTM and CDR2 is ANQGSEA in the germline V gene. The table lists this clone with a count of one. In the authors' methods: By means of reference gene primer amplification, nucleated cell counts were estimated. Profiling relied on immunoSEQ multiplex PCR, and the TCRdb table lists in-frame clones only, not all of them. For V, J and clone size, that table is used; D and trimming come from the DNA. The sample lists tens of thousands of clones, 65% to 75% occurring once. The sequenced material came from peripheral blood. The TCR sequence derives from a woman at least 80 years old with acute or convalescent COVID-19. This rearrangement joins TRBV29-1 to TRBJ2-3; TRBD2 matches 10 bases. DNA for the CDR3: TGCAGCGTTGAACTAGCGGGGGCAGATACGCAGTATTTT. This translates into CSVELAGADTQYF.